One T cell receptor beta chain is described in this entry. Recovered participants had two consecutive negative NP/OP PCR tests, healthcare professional clearance, or symptom resolution. CDR1 is LGHDT and CDR2 is YNNKEL in the germline V gene (reference sequence). This CDR3 is built from 15 residues. Trimming removed 8 bases at V and 2 bases at J, with 18 bases between. Original methodology: Reference gene primers were amplified, and this amplification served to estimate nucleated cell counts. Assay used: immunoSEQ multiplex PCR; TCRdb lists only in-frame clones, some missing. The DNA was the basis for D and trimming; V, J and clone size are from that table. The data hold hundreds of thousands of clones, with around 87% observed a single time. The data originate from a study of blood T cell repertoires in COVID-19. Across the study: Spain, Italy and the United States supplied samples that represented acute and convalescent COVID-19.

The source material was PBMCs or T cells enriched from blood (not recorded which). This TCR was sampled from a young man who had recovered from COVID-19. The chain has TRBV3-1 (or the pseudogene TRBV3-2) and TRBJ2-5; perhaps TRBD2 as D (6 bases). CDR3 protein: CASRVWRGRQETQYF. The CDR3 DNA reads TGTGCCAGCCGAGTATGGCGGGGCAGGCAAGAGACCCAGTACTTC.